Below, 8 T cell receptor beta chains from the same sample are listed, as sequenced in a study of molecular identifiers for immune sequencing clone quantification (dated by TCRdb to between 2017 and 2018). Library prep was done by PCR. TCRdb records Illumina HiSeq 4000 as the sequencer. TCRdb reanalyzed the raw reads on its own, using fastp at Q25 for trimming and MiXCR for clone calling, and kept in-frame beta chains. Rows with one shared CDR3 protein collapse into an entry with the most common genes and DNA. This sample is represented by over 600,000 distinct CDR3 sequences; 15% to 20% of them were singletons. Roughly 0.83% of the sample is in the top ten clones. Sequences were obtained from naive CD8+ T cells from blood, with Jurkat cell RNA spiked in. The sample's cell subset or site label, in plain terms: FACS-sorted CD8+CD4-CCR7+CD45RA+ naive T cells. Every receptor here comes from a human donor in good health. Some libraries in this study had Jurkat cell RNA spiked in.

This clonotype was seen at least ten times. This sequence joins TRBV7-2 and TRBJ2-5, with D uncertain. The CDR3 consists of 16 residues. Germline V gene sequence: CDR1 SGHTA, CDR2 FQGNSA. V lost 3 bases and J lost 5, with 19 bases in between. CDR3 residues: CASSLRRVPSPETQYF. The CDR3 coding sequence is TGTGCCAGCAGCTTGAGACGAGTACCATCCCCGGAGACCCAGTACTTC.

This rearrangement joins TRBV19 to TRBJ1-1; D is unclear. The CDR3 has 13 amino acids. Germline CDR1 reads LNHDA; CDR2 reads SQIVND (reference sequence). V was trimmed by 3 bases and J by 10 bases, leaving 15 bases between them. CDR3 amino acids: CASSIVEYAGAFF. DNA of the CDR3: TGTGCCAGTAGTATCGTCGAGTACGCTGGAGCTTTCTTT.

This clonotype was seen a handful of times. The chain carries TRBV19 and TRBJ2-2; tentatively, D is TRBD1 (6 bases). CDR1 and CDR2 (germline): LNHDA, SQIVND (reference sequence). The V end was cut by 7 bases, the J end by 6 bases, with 12 bases between. The CDR3 runs 13 residues. CDR3 sequence: CASKAGVPGELFF. For the CDR3, the DNA is TGTGCCAGTAAGGCAGGGGTCCCCGGGGAGCTGTTTTTT.

As for this clonotype: Possible read error: a much larger clone is one base away. The conserved final phenylalanine or tryptophan is absent from the CDR3, which likely points to a read error. The gene calls are TRBV27 and TRBJ2-6; possible D gene TRBD2, 6 bases. V gave up 10 bases and J gave up 1 base, with 11 bases separating them. CDR1 and CDR2 from the germline V gene are MNHEY and SMNVEV (reference sequence). The CDR3 covers 14 residues. CDR3 amino acids: CATAGTSGANVLTL. In DNA form, the CDR3 reads TGTGCCACTGCGGGAACTTCTGGGGCCAACGTCCTGACTTTG.

The sample holds a few counts of this clonotype. The V gene is TRBV10-2, the J gene TRBJ2-7, with TRBD2 as a possible D gene (5 bases). Trimming shortened V by 9 bases and J by 6 bases, and 18 bases separated the two germline ends. The CDR3 has 13 residues. Germline CDR1 WSHSY, CDR2 SAAADI. CDR3 protein: CASTLALEGEQYF. The CDR3 bases are TGCGCCAGTACGTTAGCGCTAGAGGGCGAGCAGTACTTC.

This clonotype was observed a single time. It may be a read error: a sequence one base away is much more abundant. Here the CDR3 omits its conserved ending phenylalanine or tryptophan, so a read error is the likely source. The chain combines TRBV9 with TRBJ2-7, with a tentative D call TRBD2 (7 bases). V lost 0 bases and J lost 4, with 14 bases in between. CDR3 length: 15 amino acids. The germline V gene has CDR1 SGDLS and CDR2 YYNGEE. The CDR3 region has the DNA TGTGCCAGCAGCGTAGGGGGGGGCCTGGGATACGAGCAGTACCTC. Encoded protein: CASSVGGGLGYEQYL.

This clonotype was counted at least ten times. The chain has TRBV2 and TRBJ1-4; 9 bases match TRBD1. The CDR3 is 15 residues long. J lost 4 bases, V lost 3 bases, and 3 bases had no gene match. In germline, CDR1 is SNHLY, CDR2 FYNNEI. The CDR3 here is CASSDGTGYNEKLFF. The DNA for the CDR3 is TGTGCCAGCAGTGACGGGACAGGGTATAATGAAAAACTGTTTTTT.

Ten or more counts support this clonotype. V gene TRBV14 combines with J gene TRBJ2-5; no reliable D call. The germline CDR1 and CDR2 sequences are SGHDN and FVKESK. V was clipped by 3 bases and J by 5 bases, with 13 bases between them. The CDR3 is 14 amino acids. CDR3 DNA: TGTGCCAGCAGCCACCGGAGCCTAAGGGAGACCCAGTACTTC. Residues: CASSHRSLRETQYF.